Below, 23 T cell receptor beta chains from the same sample are listed, as sequenced in a study of cytomegalovirus exposure and HLA in healthy donors. This PCR relied on a set of 60 Vbeta primers and 13 Jbeta primers. Sequencing was performed with immunoSEQ multiplex PCR; in TCRdb, only in-frame clones are kept and a portion is missing. The data hold some 62,000 clones, with approximately 87% observed a single time. Material: PBMCs. These receptors all come from a man aged 18 to 35 in good health and CMV-seronegative.

This clone was counted a single time. The gene calls are TRBV28 and TRBJ1-2; D remains unclear. V was pared by 7 bases and J by 1 base, with 10 bases between. This CDR3 spans 13 amino acids. Germline V gene sequence: CDR1 MDHEN, CDR2 SYDVKM. CDR3 nucleotide sequence: TGTGCCAGCATTAACACAGTTAACTATGGCTACACCTTC. It translates to CASINTVNYGYTF.

V and J are TRBV28 and TRBJ1-1; D is possibly TRBD1 (6 bases). The germline V gene has CDR1 MDHEN and CDR2 SYDVKM. CDR3 length equals 13 residues. Trimming removed 2 bases from V and 5 bases from J, with 9 bases in between. CDR3 nucleotide sequence: TGTGCCAGCAGTTTAGGCCAGGGGACTGAAGCTTTCTTT. The encoded protein is CASSLGQGTEAFF.

The rearrangement links TRBV10-3 to TRBJ1-2; D is possibly TRBD1 (5 bases). This CDR3 region has 17 residues. Trimming pared 4 bases from V and 7 bases from J, leaving 25 bases between. The germline V gene has CDR1 ENHRY and CDR2 SYGVKD. The CDR3 loop is CAISVGVSRSQGLGYTF. Here the CDR3 DNA reads TGTGCCATCAGTGTGGGGGTCTCGAGGAGCCAGGGACTTGGCTACACCTTC.

This rearrangement joins TRBV6-5 to TRBJ1-1, with D possibly matching TRBD1 (5 bases). The germline V gene encodes CDR1 MNHEY and CDR2 SVGAGI. Trimming took off 6 bases at V and 7 bases at J, with 9 bases between the two ends. This CDR3 is built from 11 residues. The CDR3 here is CASRGQLEAFF. CDR3 coding DNA: TGTGCCAGCAGAGGACAACTTGAAGCTTTCTTT.

This clone appeared a few times. The V and J genes are TRBV6-6 and TRBJ2-3, with D possibly TRBD1 on 5 matching bases. Germline V gene lookup returns CDR1 MNHNY and CDR2 SVGAGI (reference sequence). V lost 2 bases, J lost 8 bases, and 8 bases lay in between. The CDR3 runs 12 residues. The CDR3 sequence is CASSYDQGTQYF. CDR3 nucleotides: TGTGCCAGCAGTTACGACCAGGGTACGCAGTATTTT.

The gene calls are TRBV30 and TRBJ1-4, with D unclear. The CDR3 has 13 residues. Trimming took 1 base from V and 6 from J, leaving 9 bases between them. From germline, CDR1 is GTSNPN and CDR2 SVGIG (reference sequence). In nucleotides, the CDR3 is TGTGCCTGGAGTGCGCAGGATTATGAAAAACTGTTTTTT. Residues: CAWSAQDYEKLFF.

This rearrangement joins TRBV5-4 to TRBJ2-7; no clear D gene. This CDR3 is built from 14 residues. The V end lost 4 bases, the J end lost 3 bases, and 14 bases lay between the germline ends. Germline V gene lookup returns CDR1 SGHNT and CDR2 YYREEE (reference sequence). This chain's CDR3 is CASSHLESDYEQYF. Written as DNA, the CDR3 is TGTGCCAGCAGCCACCTGGAGTCAGACTACGAGCAGTACTTC.

V usage is TRBV5-1 and J usage is TRBJ2-7; 11 positions agree with TRBD2. Germline V gene data show CDR1 as SGHRS and CDR2 as YFSETQ. Trimming took 2 bases from V and 3 from J; bases not matched to a gene: 4. The CDR3 runs to 15 residues. DNA of the CDR3: TGCGCCAGCAGCTTCACTAGCGGGGGTTTCTACGAGCAGTACTTC. Translation gives CASSFTSGGFYEQYF.

This CDR3 is CSVGGTGISGNTIYF. CDR3 nucleotides: TGCAGCGTTGGAGGGACAGGGATCTCTGGAAACACCATATATTTT. The V gene is TRBV29-1, the J gene TRBJ1-3, with 9 bases lining up with TRBD1. The germline gives CDR1 SQVTM, CDR2 ANQGSEA. The CDR3 length is 15 residues. Losses at the gene ends were 4 bases for V and 0 bases for J; bases not matched to a gene: 4.

The CDR3 protein is CASTPHSQETQYF. Here the CDR3 DNA reads TGTGCCAGCACCCCCCACAGTCAAGAGACCCAGTACTTC. V usage is TRBV6-1 and J usage is TRBJ2-5; D is uncertain. The CDR3 length is 13 residues. Per germline, CDR1 MNHNS and CDR2 SASEGT. V lost 7 bases and J 2 bases, leaving 11 bases between the germline ends.

This chain uses TRBV19 with TRBJ1-1; the D is unclear. The germline gives CDR1 LNHDA, CDR2 SQIVND (reference sequence). CDR3 length: 13 residues. Trimming removed 10 bases at V and 4 bases at J, with 16 bases between. The CDR3: CATLRKSSTEAFF. As DNA, the CDR3 is TGTGCCACCTTAAGAAAATCTAGCACTGAAGCTTTCTTT.

The chain uses TRBV30 and TRBJ2-1; D uncertain. Trimming shortened V by 5 bases and J by 1 base, and 12 bases separated the two germline ends. Germline V gene lookup returns CDR1 GTSNPN and CDR2 SVGIG (reference sequence). This CDR3 has 14 residues. The CDR3, as DNA: TGTGCCTGGTGCCCCGGCGGATCCTACAATGAGCAGTTCTTC. Its translation: CAWCPGGSYNEQFF. Looking up the rest from reference TRBV30 and TRBJ2-1 gives the full variable domain: SQTIHQWPATLVQPVGSPLSLECTVEGTSNPNLYWYRQAAGRGLQLLFYSVGIGQISSEVPQNLSASRPQDRQFILSSKKLLLSDSGFYLCAWCPGGSYNEQFFGPGTRLTVL.

The chain couples TRBV4-1 to TRBJ1-4; tentatively, D is TRBD1 (5 bases). This CDR3 is built from 18 residues. The germline CDR1 and CDR2 sequences are MGHRA and YSYEKL. V was cut by 4 bases and J by 0 bases, with 18 bases left in between. The chain's CDR3 is CASSPSLRDFATNEKLFF. In DNA, the CDR3 is TGCGCCAGCAGCCCCTCCCTCCGGGACTTCGCAACTAATGAAAAACTGTTTTTT.

The chain has TRBV30 and TRBJ1-2; TRBD1 is a possible D gene (5 bases). Trimming removed 3 bases from V and 4 bases from J, with 9 bases in between. The CDR3 is 12 amino acids. The germline V gene has CDR1 GTSNPN and CDR2 SVGIG (reference sequence). CDR3 in amino acids: CAWSTGFYGYTF. CDR3 nucleotide sequence: TGTGCCTGGAGCACAGGTTTCTATGGCTACACCTTC.

This sequence joins TRBV5-1 and TRBJ2-1; 7 nucleotides line up with TRBD2. The CDR3 has 17 amino acids. The germline gives CDR1 SGHRS, CDR2 YFSETQ. V dropped 4 bases and J dropped 5; count of bases not matched to a gene: 15. The CDR3 nucleotides are TGCGCCAGCAGCCCCCAAGGGACTACCCTCAGCCACAATGAGCAGTTCTTC. As protein: CASSPQGTTLSHNEQFF.

V is TRBV5-1 and J is TRBJ2-7; D might be TRBD1 (6 bases). The V and J ends lost 4 bases and 0 bases respectively, with 14 bases between them. CDR1 and CDR2 (germline): SGHRS, YFSETQ. The CDR3 is made up of 15 amino acids. The CDR3 region has the DNA TGCGCCAGCAGCCGTCCGACAGGTAACTCCTACGAGCAGTACTTC. It specifies CASSRPTGNSYEQYF. The entire variable domain, with the rest obtained from reference TRBV5-1 and TRBJ2-7, is as follows: KAGVTQTPRYLIKTRGQQVTLSCSPISGHRSVSWYQQTPGQGLQFLFEYFSETQRNKGNFPGRFSGRQFSNSRSEMNVSTLELGDSALYLCASSRPTGNSYEQYFGPGTRLTVT.

This chain uses TRBV10-3 with TRBJ1-4; 7 nucleotides line up with TRBD1. V gave up 8 bases and J gave up 4 bases; unmatched junction bases: 4. Germline CDR1 ENHRY, CDR2 SYGVKD. The CDR3 covers 13 residues. The CDR3: CAIGDRRNEKLFF. In DNA form, the CDR3 reads TGTGCCATCGGGGACAGACGTAATGAAAAACTGTTTTTT.

The chain is built from TRBV11-3 and TRBJ1-4; 10 bases agree with TRBD1. The V gene end was trimmed by 3 bases and the J gene end by 2 bases; junction bases not matched to a gene: 12. CDR1 and CDR2 (germline): SGHNT, YENEEA. CDR3 length equals 19 residues. The CDR3 nucleotides read TGTGCCAGCAGCTTCCCTCGGGACAGGGGTCTACTTACTAATGAAAAACTGTTTTTT. Translated: CASSFPRDRGLLTNEKLFF. Full variable domain (rest looked up from reference TRBV11-3 and TRBJ1-4): EAGVVQSPRYKIIEKKQPVAFWCNPISGHNTLYWYLQNLGQGPELLIRYENEEAVDDSQLPKDRFSAERLKGVDSTLKIQPAELGDSAVYLCASSFPRDRGLLTNEKLFFGSGTQLSVL.

This chain connects TRBV11-3 to TRBJ2-1; TRBD2 aligns across 14 bases. The CDR3 is 15 amino acids. V dropped 3 bases and J dropped 9; count of bases not matched to a gene: 4. Per germline, CDR1 SGHNT and CDR2 YENEEA. CDR3 in DNA: TGTGCCAGCAGCTTCGGACTAGCGGGGGGTGGTGAGCAGTTCTTC. Amino acids: CASSFGLAGGGEQFF.

The rearrangement uses TRBV6-1 and TRBJ1-3, with D perhaps TRBD1 (6 bases). With 11 bases removed from V and 4 bases from J, the gap between germline ends came to 12 bases. Looked up from germline, CDR1 is MNHNS and CDR2 is SASEGT. This CDR3 has 12 residues. The CDR3: CAGRGSGNTIYF. The CDR3 DNA reads as TGTGCCGGTAGGGGGTCCGGAAACACCATATATTTT.

This chain uses TRBV10-2 with TRBJ2-1, with 12 bases that match TRBD2. CDR3 length equals 16 residues. V shed 6 bases and J 6 bases; nucleotides not matched to a gene: 9. The V gene's germline CDR1 is WSHSY and CDR2 SAAADI. Here the CDR3 DNA reads TGCGCCAGCAGGAGTAGCCTAGCGGGGGGGCCCAATGAGCAGTTCTTC. Amino acids: CASRSSLAGGPNEQFF.

V usage is TRBV20-1 and J usage is TRBJ2-3; 8 bases line up with TRBD2. J was trimmed by 10 bases and V by 6 bases; bases with no gene match: 6. Germline V CDR1 and CDR2: DFQATT, SNEGSKA (reference sequence). The CDR3 is 11 amino acids. The CDR3 loop is CSAPGLGAQYF. The CDR3 DNA sequence: TGCAGTGCCCCGGGACTAGGGGCGCAGTATTTT.

The chain is built from TRBV30 and TRBJ2-3; 12 bases match TRBD2. From germline, CDR1 is GTSNPN and CDR2 SVGIG (reference sequence). The V segment lost 6 bases and the J segment 11 bases; nucleotides outside the gene matches: 6. This CDR3 is 12 amino acids long. This chain's CDR3 is CACGLAGYGQYF. The CDR3 nucleotides are TGTGCCTGCGGACTAGCGGGGTATGGGCAGTATTTT.